This T cell receptor (beta chain) was retrieved from a study of blood T cells in healthy people across ages. Study results and limitations: Significant beta diversity loss was already apparent by age around 40, declining roughly linearly. The donors' CMV status was not determined, possibly confounding changes in expanded clonotypes. The percentage of naive T cells correlated strongly with TCR beta diversity.

A note on this clonotype: Its antigen is currently unknown.

The V end lost 6 bases, the J end lost 3 bases, and 9 bases lay between the germline ends. CDR3 size: 11 residues. Germline CDR1 reads DFQATT; CDR2 reads SNEGSKA (reference sequence). Alongside a J-beta primer mix, a sample-barcoded 5' primer served in a second PCR lasting roughly 6 to 11 cycles. From the 5' RACE reads, TCRdb called clonotypes with MiXCR, one entry per CDR3 protein. The sample lists about 1.4 million distinct CDR3 sequences; approximately 59% were seen once. The rearrangement uses TRBV20-1 and TRBJ2-7; no definite D call. The clonotype was recovered from a man younger than 35 in good health. The sequenced material came from blood. The CDR3 nucleotides are TGCAGTGCCTTCCAAGGCTACGAGCAGTACTTC. It encodes CSAFQGYEQYF.